This TCR beta chain stems from a study of blood T cells in healthy people across ages (dated by TCRdb to between 2015 and 2017). With respect to the entire study: Template switching captured roughly one uniquely barcoded TCR beta cDNA molecule per two T cells in model experiments. The donors were split into four age groups: young (average 16 years), middle-aged (about 40), aged (more than 60) and long-lived (over 75). To avoid experimental bias, donors of different ages were spread randomly across the sequencing lanes. For two donors (one aged 18 to 29 and one aged 80 or older), the study analyzed two additional independent replicas of 1 million unique cDNA reads from the same blood draw. Using deep sequencing normalized with unique cDNA molecular identifiers, the study measured how TCR beta repertoire diversity changes with age. Overall results and qualifications from the work: A strong correlation was found between observed TCR beta diversity and the percentage of naive T cells measured by flow cytometry. Observed TCR beta diversity per million T cells fell roughly linearly with age, and a significant reduction was already apparent by age roughly 40. Estimates of total diversity from one million sequenced T cells were regarded as lower bounds and underestimates. Compared with the aged group, the long-lived group had more naive CD4+ T cells, fewer expanded clones and increased TCR diversity, a pattern suggesting age selection. Since profiling was done on bulk unsorted PBMCs, naive and antigen-experienced compartments could not be conclusively compared. Donor CMV infection status was unknown, potentially confounding age-related changes in expanded clonotypes.

This clonotype appeared a few times. Its target antigen remains unknown. The input lacks base qualities; no much larger clone sits a single base away. The CDR3 spans 14 residues, from the cysteine through the phenylalanine. Solely the CDR3 DNA is kept, with 42 bases framed from the first base. The junction carries 10 bases between V and J, which are trimmed by 3 bases and 4 bases respectively. Per the germline V gene (reference sequence), MNHEY is the CDR1 and SMNVEV is the CDR2. Donors were 39 systemically healthy Caucasian individuals from Russia aged roughly 6 to 95 years. Each donor gave ten milliliters of peripheral blood, drawn into EDTA-treated Vacutainer tubes. Ficoll-Paque density-gradient centrifugation was used to isolate PBMCs, with at least 6.5 million per sample. Total RNA was extracted from PBMCs with Trizol reagent, with at least 5.5 micrograms obtained per sample. The percentages of naive CD45RAhigh/CD27high T cells were determined by flow cytometry on a PBMC aliquot from every donor.

Library preparation was by 5' RACE. The sequencing machine was an Illumina HiSeq 2500. A second PCR of about 7 to 12 cycles was performed with a sample-barcoded 5' primer and a J-beta primer mix. A unique molecular identifier was introduced onto each TCR beta cDNA molecule by a template-switch 5' adaptor carrying 12 random nucleotides. Each sample yielded at least 3 million CDR3-containing paired-end reads. All of the RNA was converted into first-strand cDNA using the Mint cDNA synthesis kit, with a TRBC-specific oligonucleotide serving as the primer. Following uracil-DNA glycosylase treatment, all cDNA underwent a first 18-cycle PCR with the universal primers M1SS and BC2_uni_R. The study's processing was this. Normalization of each sample was performed by random selection of 1 million high-quality reads, each carrying a distinct molecular identifier. Reads with shared molecular identifiers were discarded instead of being binned into consensus sequences. CDR3 identification, clonotype clustering and error correction used MiTCR with a Q25 quality threshold and the strictest error-elimination algorithm. Lower-bound total TCR beta diversity was estimated with a nonparametric unseen species model using Euler transformation. TCRdb took the public reads, trimmed them with fastp at Q25, ran MiXCR for clone calling and kept in-frame beta chains. Each record represents a unique CDR3 protein, reported with the most common genes and DNA among its rows. TCRdb assigned the V and J calls; the authors' analysis was not used. Present in this sample are approximately 1,000,000 distinct CDR3 sequences, under 40% of which were seen just once. The ten largest clones capture around 13% of the sample.

The sequence was collected from a man between 18 and 29 years old in good health. In this chain, TRBV27 is recombined with TRBJ1-5; the D gene is perhaps TRBD1, from 6 matching bases. The specimen was blood. The nucleotides are TGTGCCAGCAGTTTCCCAGGGGCGAATCAGCCCCAGCATTTT. Translated, it gives CASSFPGANQPQHF.